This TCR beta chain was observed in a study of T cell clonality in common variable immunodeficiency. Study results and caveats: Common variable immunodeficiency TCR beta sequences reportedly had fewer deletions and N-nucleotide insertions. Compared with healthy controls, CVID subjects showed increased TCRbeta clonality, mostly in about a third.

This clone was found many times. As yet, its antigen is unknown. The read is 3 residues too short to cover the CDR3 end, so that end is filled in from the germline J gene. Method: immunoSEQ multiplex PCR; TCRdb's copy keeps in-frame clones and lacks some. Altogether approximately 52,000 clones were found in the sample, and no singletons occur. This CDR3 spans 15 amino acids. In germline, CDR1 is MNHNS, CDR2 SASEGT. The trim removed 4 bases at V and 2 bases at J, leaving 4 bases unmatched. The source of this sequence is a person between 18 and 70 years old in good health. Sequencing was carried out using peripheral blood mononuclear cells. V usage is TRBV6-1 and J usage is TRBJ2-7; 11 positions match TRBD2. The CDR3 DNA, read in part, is TGTGCCAGCAGTGCGGGGACTAGCGGAACCTACGAG. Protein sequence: CASSAGTSGTYE. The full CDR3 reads CASSAGTSGTYEQYF.